The rows below give T cell receptor beta chains drawn from one sample of a study of blood T cell repertoires in COVID-19. TCRdb's copy holds only in-frame clones and misses some; the assay was immunoSEQ multiplex PCR. The sample lists over 60,000 clones, 80% to 90% occurring once. The source material was peripheral blood. Receptor source: a man between 70 and 80 years old with active or convalescent COVID-19. CDR3s include the opening cysteine and the closing phenylalanine or tryptophan. D genes are given only for firm matches. Clone size is given for some rows only: seen once, a few or many times, or a class if the clone is expanded.

v_gene,j_gene,abundance,d_gene,CDR3nt,CDR3aa
TRBV30,TRBJ1-2,-,-,TGTGCCTGGAGCGGGACATATGGCTACACCTTC,CAWSGTYGYTF
TRBV28,TRBJ1-1,-,-,TGTGCCAGCAGTGCGCGGACAGCAAAAGAAGCTTTCTTT,CASSARTAKEAFF
TRBV7-2,TRBJ1-2,-,TRBD1,TGTGCCAGCAGCTCGCAGGGGGCGTTCTATGGCTACACCTTC,CASSSQGAFYGYTF
TRBV7-9,TRBJ2-1,-,TRBD2,TGTGCCAGCAGCTCGAGCGGGGTCTCCTACAATGAGCAGTTCTTC,CASSSSGVSYNEQFF
TRBV19,TRBJ2-3,-,TRBD1,TGTGCCACCGACGACAGGGCTAGCACAGATACGCAGTATTTT,CATDDRASTDTQYF
TRBV28,TRBJ1-2,-,-,TGTGCCAGCAGTTTAAAGGGGCGGGGCTATGGCTACACCTTC,CASSLKGRGYGYTF
TRBV28,TRBJ1-3,-,TRBD1,TGTGCCAGCAGTTCGGGCGGTAGGGGGCCTGGAAACACCATATATTTT,CASSSGGRGPGNTIYF
TRBV28,TRBJ1-4,few,TRBD1,TGTGCCAGCAGACCCGAGGACAGGGGATCTGAAAAACTGTTTTTT,CASRPEDRGSEKLFF
TRBV7-9,TRBJ1-2,-,-,TGTGCCAGCAGCCCAGCAGGAGGCCAGACCGTCTATGGCTACACCTTC,CASSPAGGQTVYGYTF
TRBV5-5,TRBJ2-2,once,-,TGTGCCAGCAGCTCACTCCAGACTAGACCCGGGGAGCTGTTTTTT,CASSSLQTRPGELFF
TRBV6-5,TRBJ2-1,-,-,TGTGCCAGCAGTTACTCGACCGGGACTCTATATGAGCAGTTCTTC,CASSYSTGTLYEQFF
TRBV7-2,TRBJ1-1,-,-,TGTGCCAGCAGCTTAGCTTCAGGCACTGAAGCTTTCTTT,CASSLASGTEAFF
TRBV9,TRBJ1-1,-,TRBD1,TGTGCCAGCAGCGTAGGTACGAGGGGACAGGGAACATCTGAAGCTTTCTTT,CASSVGTRGQGTSEAFF
TRBV7-2,TRBJ1-6,-,-,TGTGCCAGCAGTCGGACAGCCTCCTATAATTCACCCCTCCACTTT,CASSRTASYNSPLHF
TRBV6-1,TRBJ1-1,-,-,TGTGCCAGCAGTGAAATAGGGGGAACCTTCCTGGATACTGAAGCTTTCTTT,CASSEIGGTFLDTEAFF
TRBV18,TRBJ2-1,-,-,TGTGCCAGCTCACCACCCGTGGGCCTCTCCAATGAGCAGTTCTTC,CASSPPVGLSNEQFF
TRBV15,TRBJ1-2,-,-,TGTGCCACCAGCATAACAGGGATGGGCTACACCTTC,CATSITGMGYTF
TRBV2,TRBJ1-5,once,-,TGTGCCAGCAGTCTCAGTAATCAGCCCCAGCATTTT,CASSLSNQPQHF
TRBV19,TRBJ1-5,once,TRBD1,TGTGCCAGTAGTTTCCAGGGGGCGAGTTTAGGCAATCAGCCCCAGCATTTT,CASSFQGASLGNQPQHF
TRBV18,TRBJ1-4,-,-,TGTGCCAGCTCACCTAACCCCGTATCGGGTGAAAAACTGTTTTTT,CASSPNPVSGEKLFF
TRBV12-3/TRBV12-4,TRBJ2-7,few,-,TGTGCCAGCAGTCCTAGTTGGGCCTACGAGCAGTACTTC,CASSPSWAYEQYF
TRBV24-1,TRBJ2-1,once,-,TGTGCCACCAGTGATTCGACAGGCGGCGCCTACAATGAGCAGTTCTTC,CATSDSTGGAYNEQFF
TRBV7-8,TRBJ1-1,-,-,TGTGCCAGCAGCTTAATTGAGGGAACTGAAGCTTTCTTT,CASSLIEGTEAFF
TRBV7-9,TRBJ2-3,-,TRBD2,TGTGCCAGCAGCCCTCGGACTAGCGGGAGTGTGACAGATACGCAGTATTTT,CASSPRTSGSVTDTQYF
TRBV28,TRBJ2-1,-,TRBD2,TGTGCCAGCAGTGGGGGGTTAGCGGGAGGTGATGAGCAGTTCTTC,CASSGGLAGGDEQFF
TRBV19,TRBJ2-1,-,-,TGTGCCAGTAGTATAGTTCCAGGGAATGAGCAGTTCTTC,CASSIVPGNEQFF
TRBV6-1,TRBJ1-1,-,-,TGTGCCAGCAGTGAAGCTTGGGGCGCGTACAAGACTGAAGCTTTCTTT,CASSEAWGAYKTEAFF
TRBV30,TRBJ1-3,-,TRBD1,TGTGCCTGGAGAGGGACAGGTTCTGGAAACACCATATATTTT,CAWRGTGSGNTIYF
TRBV6-5,TRBJ2-6,few,-,TGTGCCACCACCCGGGCTGGGGCCAACGTCCTGACTTTC,CATTRAGANVLTF
TRBV10-2,TRBJ1-5,-,-,TGCGCCAGCAGTAGCCAGGGCAGCAATCAGCCCCAGCATTTT,CASSSQGSNQPQHF
TRBV24-1,TRBJ2-3,-,-,TGTGCCACCAGTAACCCTTCCGGGAGTCAAGCAGATACGCAGTATTTT,CATSNPSGSQADTQYF
TRBV7-2,TRBJ1-5,-,TRBD1,TGTGCCAGCAGCTTACAGCAGGGGGCTCAGCCCCAGCATTTT,CASSLQQGAQPQHF
TRBV7-9,TRBJ2-1,-,-,TGTGCCAGCAGCTTCGTTCATGAGCAGTTCTTC,CASSFVHEQFF
TRBV28,TRBJ1-3,-,-,TGTGCCAGCAGCCCTGGGAGCTCTGGAAACACCATATATTTT,CASSPGSSGNTIYF
TRBV3-1/TRBV3-2,TRBJ2-2,-,-,TGTGCCAGCAGCCGGGCCCAGAACACCGGGGAGCTGTTTTTT,CASSRAQNTGELFF
TRBV5-1,TRBJ2-1,-,TRBD1,TGCGCCAGCAGTCCGGGACAGACCTACAATGAGCAGTTCTTC,CASSPGQTYNEQFF
TRBV24-1,TRBJ2-2,-,TRBD2,TGTGCCACCAGTGCCCGGGGTAGCGGGAGCGCCGGGGAGCTGTTTTTT,CATSARGSGSAGELFF
TRBV19,TRBJ2-2,once,TRBD1,TGTGCCAGTAATTTCAGGGGGCGAACCGGGGAGCTGTTTTTT,CASNFRGRTGELFF
TRBV19,TRBJ1-1,-,TRBD1,TGTGCCAGTAACACAGGGGGCTTCACTGAAGCTTTCTTT,CASNTGGFTEAFF
TRBV28,TRBJ1-3,-,-,TGTGCCAGCAGTTCCACAGGTTCGTCGGGCACCATATATTTT,CASSSTGSSGTIYF
TRBV18,TRBJ2-7,-,-,TGTGCCAGCTCAGTATCCGGGATATCGACACACGAGCAGTACTTC,CASSVSGISTHEQYF
TRBV11-2,TRBJ2-7,-,TRBD2,TGTGCCAGCAGCTTAGGTCGGGCGGGAGTCTCCTACGAGCAGTACTTC,CASSLGRAGVSYEQYF
TRBV18,TRBJ2-2,-,TRBD1,TGTGCCAGCTCACCAGACAGGGGGAACACCGGGGAGCTGTTTTTT,CASSPDRGNTGELFF
TRBV6-5,TRBJ1-5,-,-,TGTGCCAGCAGTTACGGGGCCCGCAATCAGCCCCAGCATTTT,CASSYGARNQPQHF
TRBV4-1,TRBJ1-1,-,-,TGCGCCAGCAGCCAAGATGGCAAGATAATCCAAGCTTTCTTT,CASSQDGKIIQAFF
TRBV5-1,TRBJ2-2,-,TRBD1,TGCGCCAGCAGCTATACAGGGGGCCCATCCACCGGGGAGCTGTTTTTT,CASSYTGGPSTGELFF
TRBV7-6,TRBJ2-3,once,-,TGTGCCAGCAGCATAGGGACTAGCACAGATACGCAGTATTTT,CASSIGTSTDTQYF
TRBV6-5,TRBJ1-2,-,-,TGTGCCAGCAGTCCCCCCCCTGGAGGCTATGGCTACACCTTC,CASSPPPGGYGYTF
TRBV28,TRBJ2-5,-,-,TGTGCCAGCAGTCCCCGACAGGTTGAAGAGACCCAGTACTTC,CASSPRQVEETQYF
TRBV7-2,TRBJ2-1,-,TRBD1,TGTGCCAGCAGCTTGTGGGGGACAGGGGCCAGGGATGAGCAGTTCTTC,CASSLWGTGARDEQFF